This record looks at one T cell receptor beta chain sequence and its context. The antigen this receptor binds is unknown. Base qualities are not at hand, and no much larger clone is one base apart. CDR1 is given as LNHDA and CDR2 as SQIVND, both from the germline V gene (reference sequence). V loses 3 bases of germline sequence and J loses 2 bases, and the interval between the two ends is 19 bases. The CDR3 holds 18 amino acids from the cysteine to the phenylalanine. Of the read, only the CDR3 DNA is kept; its 54 bases are in frame from base 1. The cohort comprised fewer than 750 healthy bone marrow donors. At the time of sampling, all cohort members were nominally healthy, though unrecorded immune exposures were likely present. The donor tested CMV seronegative and was one of the 352 seronegative cohort members. Each donor provided a peripheral blood sample, and peripheral blood mononuclear cells were used for TCR beta sequencing. The Qiagen DNeasy Blood Extraction Kit was used to extract genomic DNA from the blood cell samples.

Library generation was performed with the immunoSEQ multiplex PCR assay. A mixture of 60 forward primers for TCR Vbeta segments and 13 reverse primers for TCR Jbeta segments was used in the multiplex PCR. The CDR3 region of rearranged TCR beta genes was amplified from genomic DNA by a multiplex PCR assay. Amplified TCR beta libraries were sequenced as 87-base-pair reads on the Illumina HiSeq System. From the authors' description of their analysis: In a later analysis, 77 million or so unique TCR beta chains were counted across the approximately 670 repertoires, and about 10 million of these chains were shared by at least two donors. Raw reads were error-corrected and collapsed into unique sequences with a nearest-neighbor algorithm that merged closely related sequences to remove PCR and sequencing errors. CDR3 sequences were aligned to IMGT reference sequences to assign V, D and J gene segments. Each retained sequence needed at least a six-nucleotide match to both a V gene segment and a J gene segment. A rearrangement counted as productive if the CDR3 had no stop codons and remained in frame with V and J, and every other rearrangement counted as non-productive. Following IMGT convention, CDR3 was defined as the stretch from the second conserved V-encoded cysteine to the conserved J-encoded phenylalanine. Sequences without an unambiguous match to a single V gene segment were excluded from the earlier analysis of about 640 of the donors. In an earlier analysis of about 590 of the donors, a V segment was called functional when productive rearrangements were above 56.7%, and segregating when the standard deviation between donors exceeded 5%. A statistical classification framework was developed to diagnose cytomegalovirus status using the catalog of TCR beta chain sequences. In a later analysis, TCR nucleotide sequences were compared against IMGT/GENE-DB human TR gene sequences so that V and J genes could be assigned. A later analysis assigned CDR3 sequences and most-parsimonious VDJ recombination scenarios with the TCRdist pipeline. In a later analysis, each TCR beta chain was defined by its CDR3 amino acid sequence together with its V-gene family, and reads lacking a unique V-gene family were excluded. A later analysis removed 500 to 650 highly shared, low-generation-probability nucleotide sequences to deal with suspected cross-contamination and a sequencing artifact. A later analysis calculated a clonal expansion index for each public chain from normalized within-repertoire ranks of inferred template counts. Generation probabilities in a later analysis came from a VDJ recombination model fitted to out-of-frame rearrangements, and those results were checked against IGoR. In a later analysis, hypergeometric tests were used to score TCR-TCR, TCR-HLA and TCR-CMV co-occurrence, with a repertoire-size bias correction applied to TCR pairs. In a later analysis, false discovery rates were estimated by permuting HLA or CMV assignments 20 times. In a later analysis, co-occurring TCRs were grouped using DBSCAN, with TCRdist sequence similarity added in when clustering inside HLA-allele-positive subsets. For co-occurrence clustering, repertoires with fewer than 30,000 or more than 120,000 public chains were excluded, along with several repertoires with anomalous nucleotide sharing. TCRdb provides this immuneACCESS table in a form limited to in-frame rearrangements. Some clones are lacking; in checked studies, under half of them reflect an unresolved V gene, and why the rest are absent is not known. Clone size and V and J calls were adopted from that table, with D and trimming inferred from the DNA. In this sample the table shows about 150,000 clones, 75% of which occur a single time. Clones ranked in the top ten supply roughly 1.4% of the sample.

This record comes from a study of cytomegalovirus exposure and HLA in healthy donors (dated by TCRdb to about 2017). In the study overall: According to an earlier analysis of 587 of the donors, about 190 million T cells yielded 117 million unique TCR beta sequences and approximately 300 Gb of sequence data. Using immunosequencing, the study profiled T cell repertoires from fewer than 850 subjects and related those repertoires to cytomegalovirus serostatus. A later analysis re-analyzed previously published TCR beta repertoires from about 600 donors and added high-resolution HLA genotyping to study TCR occurrence patterns. Rather than using new phenotypic data, the later analysis identified candidate immune exposures from TCR beta sequences and from how often those sequences occurred across donors. High-throughput TCR immunosequencing, statistical association of individual TCRs with disease status, and machine learning were combined to predict cytomegalovirus infection status. Every discovery cohort repertoire had been produced on one sequencing platform. An early release covering approximately 600 HLA-typed donors comprised approximately 290 gigabases of sequencing data and 85 million to 100 million unique TCR sequences. Donor age, sex, ethnicity and CMV serostatus were collected together with the repertoire data. Along with the approximately 650-subject first cohort, a separate validation cohort of over a hundred different subjects was used. Class I and class II HLA loci were covered by the typing at four-digit resolution. In an earlier analysis of more than 550 of the donors, high-throughput TCR beta sequencing was used to judge whether each TCR beta V gene segment behaved as functional or pseudogenic. In a later genetic analysis, genome-wide SNP genotypes for about 65% of the roughly 700 donors were used, and that subset was treated as a discovery cohort. Typing coverage differed by locus: A, B, C, DRB1 and DQB1 were typed in about 620-640 donors, DQA1 in 522, DPA1 in around 580, and DPB1 in approximately 450. The study aimed to test whether signatures of past pathogen exposure could be identified by cataloging public T cell receptors. Among roughly 370 genotyped donors of the cohort, an average of about 240,000 unique TCR beta nucleotide sequences were sequenced per donor, around a sixth of them non-productive. Because of strong linkage in the cohort, five DR-DQ haplotypes were treated as single units for association and clustering. Of the 398 genotyped donors, 65% to 90% fell in the genetic ancestry cluster associated with self-reported Caucasian donors.

Findings and caveats that apply to the study as a whole: Compared with the roughly 710-donor mean, donors in an Asian-associated ancestry cluster had fewer N-insertions in productive TCRs, according to a later genetic analysis. A few of the identified cytomegalovirus-associated TCR beta chains were confirmed in vitro to be specific for cytomegalovirus antigens. A later analysis found that HLA-associated TCR beta chains were more clonally expanded and had lower generation probabilities than equally common non-associated chains. The 87-base-pair reads could not distinguish some IMGT-functional V segments, including TRBV6-2 and TRBV6-3, so those segments were excluded. Cytomegalovirus status was reported to be diagnosed by the classifier with high specificity and sensitivity in both the original and validation cohorts. The study gave a list of roughly 150 TCR beta chains associated with cytomegalovirus. The presence/absence analyses assumed that sequencing depth was roughly uniform across donors, and that assumption may not be true. This cohort had only TCR beta chains sequenced, and the lack of alpha or paired-chain data limited which features could be detected. A further reported finding was that TCR beta sequences accurately predicted the HLA-A and HLA-B alleles for most subjects in the first cohort. Linkage disequilibrium might explain the correlated functional status among segregating V segments, but an unknown experimental factor could not be excluded. In a later analysis, some 18,000 TCR beta sequences were associated with specific HLA alleles at a false discovery rate of 0.05. An earlier analysis of approximately 590 of the donors showed that most TCR beta V segments appeared in productive rearrangements either about 87% or about 30% of the time, which broadly matched IMGT annotations. A cluster of highly shared sequence variants was judged likely to represent a technical artifact of the sequencing pipeline. It was suggested by the authors that the approach could potentially be generalized to other disease states and immunological phenotypes. A later analysis found that TCR association rates varied across HLA loci, with DRB1 alleles showing the most associated TCRs and HLA-C alleles the fewest. In a later analysis, several top co-occurrence clusters were reported to appear linked to parvovirus B19, influenza, CMV and Epstein-Barr virus. For the cohort, immune exposure information was limited to CMV serostatus. When HLA alleles, especially DR and DQ, strongly co-occurred, TCR associations were difficult to assign to individual alleles. In a later genetic analysis, a missense DCLRE1C variant was associated with V-gene and J-gene trimming of TCR beta chains, and the association was replicated in an independent cohort. The earlier analysis of 587 of the donors excluded some 15 rarely observed V segments, including chromosome 9 orphons, because counts were too low. A later analysis found that most CMV-associated TCR beta chains appeared HLA-restricted, with HLA associations seemingly driven largely by CMV exposure. Most TCR sequences were observed very rarely across donors, whereas some public TCRs were present in many individuals. Because HLA typing was missing for some donors at each locus, association tests included only the typed subset.

Sequencing was done on a sample of PBMCs. This TCR was sampled from a man between 18 and 35 years old in good health and CMV-seronegative. Recombination linked TRBV19 to TRBJ2-2, with a tentative D gene TRBD1 over 5 matching bases. The CDR3 here reads CASSMVVRRQSNTGELFF. The DNA reads as follows: TGTGCCAGTAGTATGGTGGTTAGGAGACAGTCTAACACCGGGGAGCTGTTTTTT. Beyond the CDR3, the reference TRBV19 and TRBJ2-2 genes provide the residues; the full variable domain reads: DGGITQSPKYLFRKEGQNVTLSCEQNLNHDAMYWYRQDPGQGLRLIYYSQIVNDFQKGDIAEGYSVSREKKESFPLTVTSAQKNPTAFYLCASSMVVRRQSNTGELFFGEGSRLTVL.